A single sample gave rise to the 16 T cell receptor beta chains below, sequenced in a study of early T cells in non-severe SARS-CoV-2 infection. Via MiXCR, TCRdb re-called the 5' RACE reads, giving one row per CDR3 protein. Of approximately 52,000 distinct CDR3 sequences listed, over 7.5% are singletons. The sample comprised whole blood. These receptors were collected from an adult who was a healthcare worker with PCR-confirmed SARS-CoV-2 infection or an uninfected control (not recorded which).

Many counts were recorded for this clonotype. The V gene is TRBV18, the J gene TRBJ1-1; the D is unclear. The germline CDR1 and CDR2 sequences are KGHSH and LQKENI. V lost 2 bases to trimming and J lost 4 bases, with 8 bases between them. There are 13 residues in the CDR3. CDR3 bases: TGTGCCAGCTCACCATCATCACTCACTGAAGCTTTCTTT. It yields the protein CASSPSSLTEAFF. The complete variable domain, with remaining parts taken from reference TRBV18 and TRBJ1-1, reads NAGVMQNPRHLVRRRGQEARLRCSPMKGHSHVYWYRQLPEEGLKFMVYLQKENIIDESGMPKERFSAEFPKEGPSILRIQQVVRGDSAAYFCASSPSSLTEAFFGQGTRLTVV.

This chain joins TRBV29-1 and TRBJ1-1, with D possibly matching TRBD1 (5 bases). Germline loops: CDR1 SQVTM, CDR2 ANQGSEA. Trimming removed 2 bases from V and 0 bases from J, with 13 bases in between. The CDR3 runs 15 residues. The CDR3 sequence: CSVEPDRAMNTEAFF. The CDR3, as DNA: TGCAGCGTTGAACCCGACAGAGCTATGAACACTGAAGCTTTCTTT.

The CDR3: CASSFYRRSEKLFF. The CDR3 DNA is TGTGCCAGCAGTTTTTACAGGCGAAGCGAAAAACTGTTTTTT. The rearrangement uses TRBV27 and TRBJ1-4, with D possibly being TRBD1 (5 bases). The germline V gene encodes CDR1 MNHEY and CDR2 SMNVEV (reference sequence). Between the trimmed V and J ends, which lost 3 bases and 8 bases, there was a span of 13 bases. This CDR3 has 14 amino acids.

This clonotype has at least ten counts. V gene TRBV19 combines with J gene TRBJ2-7; D uncertain. Germline V gene lookup returns CDR1 LNHDA and CDR2 SQIVND (reference sequence). V gave up 7 bases and J gave up 5 bases, with 15 bases separating them. The CDR3 has 13 amino acids. CDR3 DNA sequence: TGTGCCAGTACACTAACTGGAGTAGACGAGCAGTACTTC. Its protein product is CASTLTGVDEQYF.

This clonotype was detected many times. V usage is TRBV7-9 and J usage is TRBJ2-5; D remains unclear. V was clipped by 0 bases and J by 1 base, with 9 bases between them. From germline, CDR1 is SEHNR and CDR2 FQNEAQ (reference sequence). The CDR3 loop spans 15 amino acids. The CDR3 protein is CASSLAHYSQETQYF. The CDR3 DNA is TGTGCCAGCAGCTTAGCGCATTACAGCCAAGAGACCCAGTACTTC. Filled out from reference TRBV7-9 and TRBJ2-5, the complete variable domain reads DTGVSQNPRHKITKRGQNVTFRCDPISEHNRLYWYRQTLGQGPEFLTYFQNEAQLEKSRLLSDRFSAERPKGSFSTLEIQRTEQGDSAMYLCASSLAHYSQETQYFGPGTRLLVL.

The table lists this clonotype with many counts. The chain employs TRBV5-4 and TRBJ2-7; D is unresolved. CDR1 and CDR2 from the germline V gene are SGHNT and YYREEE (reference sequence). The CDR3 is made up of 15 amino acids. Trimming removed 6 bases at V and 2 bases at J, with 18 bases between. The CDR3 nucleotides are TGTGCCAGCACCCTAAAACCGACGGTTACCTACGAGCAGTACTTC. Its translation is CASTLKPTVTYEQYF.

Only a few counts were recorded for this clonotype. The V gene is TRBV7-3, the J gene TRBJ1-5; 8 nucleotides match TRBD1. CDR1 and CDR2 (germline): SGHTA, FQGTGA. The CDR3 has 15 amino acids. The junction had 1 base not matched to a gene; V was cut back by 3 bases and J by 0 bases. CDR3 nucleotides: TGTGCCAGCAGCTTGACAGGGGATAGCAATCAGCCCCAGCATTTT. Translated: CASSLTGDSNQPQHF.

The J gene is TRBJ2-1, the V gene TRBV10-3, with D possibly matching TRBD2 (6 bases). The V end lost 4 bases, the J end lost 9 bases, and 16 bases lay between the germline ends. Germline loops: CDR1 ENHRY, CDR2 SYGVKD. The CDR3 loop spans 14 amino acids. The CDR3 is CAISARGGNGEQFF. The CDR3 DNA reads TGTGCCATCAGTGCCCGAGGAGGGAACGGTGAGCAGTTCTTC.

This clonotype was counted a few times. V usage is TRBV7-6 and J usage is TRBJ2-7, with a tentative D call TRBD2 (5 bases). The CDR3 has 15 amino acids. V gave up 1 base and J gave up 2 bases, with 12 bases separating them. Germline CDR1 SGHVS, CDR2 FNYEAQ. The CDR3 coding sequence is TGTGCCAGCAGCTTAGGGGCTAGCCGCGCCTACGAGCAGTACTTC. Protein product: CASSLGASRAYEQYF.

This clonotype was detected only a few times. The chain has TRBV2 and TRBJ1-4; D may be TRBD1 (5 bases). The CDR3 is 18 amino acids. Per germline, CDR1 SNHLY and CDR2 FYNNEI. V was cut by 5 bases and J by 0 bases, with 19 bases left in between. In DNA, the CDR3 is TGTGCCAGCAGTCGATACAGGATTTTCGGCGCAACTAATGAAAAACTGTTTTTT. This codes for CASSRYRIFGATNEKLFF.

The chain employs TRBV20-1 and TRBJ1-6, with 7 bases lining up with TRBD1. Per germline, CDR1 DFQATT and CDR2 SNEGSKA (reference sequence). The CDR3 consists of 14 residues. V lost 4 bases, J lost 7 bases, and 7 bases stayed unmatched. The CDR3 region is CSATETGTNSPLHF. DNA of the CDR3: TGCAGTGCTACTGAGACAGGGACCAATTCACCCCTCCACTTT.

This clonotype was recorded a few times. The V and J genes are TRBV7-3 and TRBJ1-2; tentative D call: TRBD1 (6 bases). Trimming stripped 5 bases from V and 6 bases from J, with 16 bases between. The CDR3 sequence is 14 residues long. Germline V gene data show CDR1 as SGHTA and CDR2 as FQGTGA. The CDR3 DNA reads TGTGCCAGCAGCACTCAGGGGCGGTCAGATGGCTACACCTTC. This translates into CASSTQGRSDGYTF.

The chain combines TRBV19 with TRBJ2-5, with D hard to call. Germline lookup yields CDR1 LNHDA and CDR2 SQIVND (reference sequence). Trimming removed 7 bases from V and 0 bases from J, with 15 bases in between. The CDR3 contains 15 residues. In nucleotides, the CDR3 is TGTGCCAGTACCCCACGGAACGCGAACCAAGAGACCCAGTACTTC. Protein: CASTPRNANQETQYF.

V is TRBV9 and J is TRBJ2-3, with 10 bases fitting TRBD2. This CDR3 is 16 amino acids long. V lost 1 base and J lost 4; bases outside the gene matches: 6. CDR1 SGDLS and CDR2 YYNGEE come from the germline V gene. The CDR3 bases are TGTGCCAGCAGCGTATCCAGCGGGGGGGCTGCAGATACGCAGTATTTT. Its protein is CASSVSSGGAADTQYF.

This clonotype was seen only a few times. The chain is built from TRBV12-3 or TRBV12-4 and TRBJ1-1, with 8 nucleotides matching TRBD1. With V trimmed by 8 bases and J by 8 bases, 13 bases remained unmatched. This CDR3 contains 14 residues. The CDR3 nucleotides read TGTGCCAGCGGAGTCTCAGGGGGCGGGAGGGAAGCTTTCTTT. This sequence encodes CASGVSGGGREAFF.

This clonotype has only a few counts. J is TRBJ2-3 and V is TRBV7-8; D is perhaps TRBD2 (6 bases). The CDR3 length is 14 residues. V lost 2 bases to trimming and J lost 3 bases, with 9 bases between them. Germline V gene data show CDR1 as SGHVS and CDR2 as FQNEAQ. The CDR3 protein is CASSLFGGTDTQYF. CDR3 bases: TGTGCCAGCAGCTTATTTGGGGGGACAGATACGCAGTATTTT. Full variable domain (missing parts from reference TRBV7-8 and TRBJ2-3): GAGVSQSPRYKVAKRGQDVALRCDPISGHVSLFWYQQALGQGPEFLTYFQNEAQLDKSGLPSDRFFAERPEGSVSTLKIQRTQQEDSAVYLCASSLFGGTDTQYFGPGTRLTVL.